One and the same sample provided the 16 T cell receptor beta chains below, sequenced in a study of human T cells and chemical hapten exposure. TCRdb called the RACE reads again in MiXCR, with one record for every CDR3 protein. Of about 46,000 distinct CDR3 sequences in the sample, around 4.5% were seen once. The time point is: healthy volunteer bleed at 2 weeks. Researchers extracted total RNA from unfractionated whole blood. Source material: whole blood. Receptor source: a female donor in good health. Some clones in this sample may be carry-over from other donors' samples.

This clonotype showed up many times. At one of its ends the junction is not consistent with the germline gene, which may arise from a read error. The chain is built from TRBV20-1 and TRBJ1-2; D unresolved. The CDR3 loop spans 13 amino acids. Germline CDR1 reads DFQATT; CDR2 reads SNEGSKA (reference sequence). In DNA form, the CDR3 reads TGCAGTGCTGGAGACGGAGCTAACTATGGCTACACCTTC. It encodes CSAGDGANYGYTF.

This clonotype appeared many times. The rearrangement links TRBV5-6 to TRBJ1-1; TRBD1 is a possible D gene (5 bases). Germline V gives CDR1 SGHDT, CDR2 YYEEEE. V dropped 4 bases and J dropped 6 bases, with 19 bases sitting between them. The CDR3 is 15 amino acids. CDR3 sequence: CASSETGTEYAEAFF. For the CDR3, the DNA is TGTGCCAGCAGCGAAACCGGGACGGAGTATGCTGAAGCTTTCTTT. The variable domain in full, completed from reference TRBV5-6 and TRBJ1-1, reads DAGVTQSPTHLIKTRGQQVTLRCSPKSGHDTVSWYQQALGQGPQFIFQYYEEEERQRGNFPDRFSGHQFPNYSSELNVNALLLGDSALYLCASSETGTEYAEAFFGQGTRLTVV.

This clonotype occurred many times. The chain uses TRBV9 and TRBJ1-1; the D is unclear. CDR1 and CDR2 (germline): SGDLS, YYNGEE. Trimming removed 4 bases from V and 1 base from J, with 17 bases in between. The CDR3 totals 16 residues. This CDR3 is CASSPARWAENTEAFF. DNA for the CDR3: TGTGCCAGCAGCCCCGCGAGATGGGCTGAGAACACTGAAGCTTTCTTT.

This clonotype appeared many times. The chain joins TRBV27 to TRBJ1-2; maybe TRBD1 (5 bases). Trimming removed 6 bases from V and 5 bases from J, with 16 bases in between. This CDR3 region has 14 residues. Germline assignment: CDR1 MNHEY and CDR2 SMNVEV (reference sequence). CDR3 region: CASSLQGGRYGYTF. The CDR3 nucleotides are TGTGCCAGCAGCCTCCAGGGAGGGAGATATGGCTACACCTTC.

There are a few counts of this clonotype. The rearrangement uses TRBV12-3 or TRBV12-4 and TRBJ2-7, with 8 bases identical to TRBD1. The CDR3 runs 15 residues. V lost 4 bases and J lost 4; bases outside the gene matches: 9. The CDR3 coding sequence is TGTGCCAGCAGTTCCCTCGACACAGGGGGTTACGAGCAGTACTTC. Translating it yields CASSSLDTGGYEQYF.

In its sample, this clonotype was seen many times. J is TRBJ1-5 and V is TRBV28; no reliable D call. This CDR3 has 17 residues. Deletions cut 6 bases from V and 0 bases from J, with 18 bases between. Germline values: CDR1 MDHEN, CDR2 SYDVKM. The CDR3 nucleotides are TGTGCCAGCAGCCACCAGACCGCGGCCTATAGCAATCAGCCCCAGCATTTT. Translating it yields CASSHQTAAYSNQPQHF.

This clonotype has a count of ten or more. The V call is TRBV7-3, the J call TRBJ1-1; 8 bases fit TRBD1. From germline, CDR1 is SGHTA and CDR2 FQGTGA. The CDR3 sequence is 14 residues long. Trimming removed 2 bases from V and 5 bases from J; junction bases left unmatched: 4. CDR3 in amino acids: CASSLSRTGTEAFF. The CDR3, as DNA: TGTGCCAGCAGCTTATCAAGGACAGGGACTGAAGCTTTCTTT.

Ten or more counts support this clonotype. This chain joins TRBV28 and TRBJ2-3; a possible D gene is TRBD1 (6 bases). CDR1 is MDHEN, CDR2 SYDVKM, per germline. Trimming shortened V by 7 bases and J by 4 bases, and 12 bases separated the two germline ends. The CDR3 consists of 13 residues. The CDR3 loop is CASIRGAADTQYF. In nucleotides, the CDR3 is TGTGCCAGCATCAGGGGCGCGGCAGATACGCAGTATTTT. The whole variable domain, filled in from reference TRBV28 and TRBJ2-3, reads DVKVTQSSRYLVKRTGEKVFLECVQDMDHENMFWYRQDPGLGLRLIYFSYDVKMKEKGDIPEGYSVSREKKERFSLILESASTNQTSMYLCASIRGAADTQYFGPGTRLTVL.

Many counts were recorded for this clonotype. The chain couples TRBV13 to TRBJ1-1; D not resolved. Germline CDR1 PRHDT, CDR2 FYEKMQ (reference sequence). The CDR3 is made up of 14 amino acids. V was clipped by 4 bases and J by 0 bases, with 9 bases between them. The CDR3 nucleotides are TGTGCCAGCAGCTACGGGGTTATGAACACTGAAGCTTTCTTT. Translated: CASSYGVMNTEAFF.

This clonotype was detected many times. The chain couples TRBV3-1 to TRBJ1-4, with D uncertain. The CDR3 length is 13 residues. V was clipped by 0 bases and J by 10 bases, with 9 bases between them. The germline gives CDR1 LGHDT, CDR2 YNNKEL (reference sequence). CDR3 coding DNA: TGTGCCAGCAGCCAAGAGGCTAATAGAAAACTGTTTTTT. This codes for CASSQEANRKLFF.

This clonotype has at least ten counts. The chain couples TRBV5-1 to TRBJ2-5, with 9 bases identical to TRBD1. V lost 0 bases and J lost 4; bases outside the gene matches: 7. Looked up from germline, CDR1 is SGHRS and CDR2 is YFSETQ. The CDR3 length is 16 residues. The CDR3 region is CASSLAQGAGLETQYF. In DNA form, the CDR3 reads TGCGCCAGCAGCTTGGCACAGGGGGCTGGTTTAGAGACCCAGTACTTC.

This clonotype has ten or more counts. CDR3 bases: TGCAGTGCTAGTTTGGGGGGCCAGGGTGAGCAGTTCTTC. Its protein is CSASLGGQGEQFF. This sequence joins TRBV20-1 and TRBJ2-1; tentatively, D is TRBD1 or TRBD2 (6 bases each). Germline CDR1 and CDR2: DFQATT and SNEGSKA (reference sequence). V lost 3 bases and J lost 9, with 15 bases in between. CDR3 length: 13 amino acids.

The CDR3 coding sequence is TGCAGTGCTAGAGATCTGCTTAGGGACAGGAGCAATCAGCCCCAGCATTTT. It specifies CSARDLLRDRSNQPQHF. The chain uses TRBV20-1 and TRBJ1-5, with 8 positions matching TRBD1. J lost 1 base, V lost 0 bases, and 8 bases had no gene match. Germline assignment: CDR1 DFQATT and CDR2 SNEGSKA (reference sequence). There are 17 residues in the CDR3.

This clonotype has ten or more counts. A junction boundary mismatches the germline segment, possibly from a read error. CDR3 bases: TGCAGTGCTAGAGCGGCCAGGGAGGGTGGGGAAAAAGGATTT. This translates into CSARAAREGGEKGF. This chain uses TRBV20-1 with TRBJ1-1, with D maybe TRBD1 (5 bases). CDR3 length equals 14 residues. The germline V gene encodes CDR1 DFQATT and CDR2 SNEGSKA (reference sequence).

This clonotype occurred many times. The J gene is TRBJ1-5, the V gene TRBV12-3 or TRBV12-4; D gene ambiguous. This CDR3 has 16 amino acids. The germline V and J ends were trimmed by 5 bases and 7 bases, with 21 bases remaining between them. The CDR3 reads CASSLRSTIKRQPQHF. The CDR3 DNA is TGTGCCAGCAGTCTACGATCCACGATTAAGAGACAGCCCCAGCATTTT.

This clonotype has a count of ten or more. The chain is built from TRBV7-9 and TRBJ2-7, with a tentative D call TRBD2 (5 bases). The CDR3 has 12 residues. Germline V gene data show CDR1 as SEHNR and CDR2 as FQNEAQ (reference sequence). The V end was cut by 2 bases, the J end by 4 bases, with 6 bases between. CDR3 nucleotide sequence: TGTGCCAGCAGCTTACCGGGGTACGAGCAGTACTTC. Translation gives CASSLPGYEQYF.